The 12 T cell receptor beta chains below come from one sample, sequenced in a study of blood T cell repertoires in COVID-19. Sequencing used immunoSEQ multiplex PCR; TCRdb keeps in-frame clones, though not all of them. The sample has 110,000 or so clones, about 85% seen once; the top ten hold 4% to 5%. The specimen sequenced was peripheral blood. These receptors were collected from a man aged 50-60 years with acute or convalescent COVID-19.

The V call is TRBV6-2 or TRBV6-3, the J call TRBJ2-3; 13 bases agree with TRBD2. This CDR3 contains 18 residues. Germline CDR1 MNHEY, CDR2 SVGEGT. The junction had 9 bases not matched to a gene; V was cut back by 2 bases and J by 4 bases. CDR3: CASSYKTSGGISADTQYF. In DNA, the CDR3 is TGTGCCAGCAGTTACAAGACTAGCGGGGGGATAAGCGCAGATACGCAGTATTTT.

The rearrangement joins TRBV5-1 to TRBJ1-1, with 8 bases matching TRBD1. The germline V gene has CDR1 SGHRS and CDR2 YFSETQ. There are 16 residues in the CDR3. Trimming at V came to 3 bases and at J to 3 bases, leaving 10 bases not matched to a gene. CDR3 region: CASSWQGAKVHTEAFF. The DNA for the CDR3 is TGCGCCAGCAGCTGGCAGGGGGCTAAGGTCCACACTGAAGCTTTCTTT.

DNA for the CDR3: TGTGCCAGCAGCACGGGACAGGGGACGTACGAGCAGTACTTC. Amino acid sequence: CASSTGQGTYEQYF. The chain carries TRBV5-5 and TRBJ2-7; TRBD1 aligns across 10 bases. V shed 4 bases and J 4 bases; nucleotides not matched to a gene: 5. There are 14 residues in the CDR3. Germline lookup yields CDR1 SGHKS and CDR2 YYEKEE (reference sequence).

The chain recombines TRBV7-9 with TRBJ2-2, with D possibly TRBD2 on 5 matching bases. Germline V gene lookup returns CDR1 SEHNR and CDR2 FQNEAQ (reference sequence). Trimming pared 4 bases from V and 9 bases from J, leaving 15 bases between. The CDR3 loop spans 14 amino acids. The CDR3 region is CASSSRGPAWELFF. For the CDR3, the DNA is TGTGCCAGCAGCTCCCGGGGTCCCGCGTGGGAGCTGTTTTTT.

The rearrangement links TRBV6-5 to TRBJ1-4, with a weak D call TRBD1 (5 bases). Trimming removed 2 bases from V and 8 bases from J, with 15 bases in between. The V gene's germline CDR1 is MNHEY and CDR2 SVGAGI. The CDR3 consists of 15 residues. The CDR3 DNA sequence: TGTGCCAGCAGTTACCGGTCGGCAGGGCGGGAAAAACTGTTTTTT. Translated, it gives CASSYRSAGREKLFF.

The V call is TRBV19, the J call TRBJ1-1, with TRBD1 matching over 7 bases. V gave up 7 bases and J gave up 1 base; unmatched junction bases: 6. The V gene's germline CDR1 is LNHDA and CDR2 SQIVND (reference sequence). The CDR3 is 14 amino acids. CDR3 in amino acids: CASNRGQRNTEAFF. The CDR3 DNA sequence: TGTGCCAGTAATAGGGGACAGAGGAACACTGAAGCTTTCTTT.

A single count supports this clone. The gene calls are TRBV11-2 and TRBJ1-6, with D unclear. Germline V CDR1 and CDR2: SGHAT, FQNNGV. This CDR3 is built from 15 residues. V dropped 8 bases and J dropped 1 base, with 12 bases sitting between them. CDR3 residues: CASLLLSSYNSPLHF. CDR3 DNA sequence: TGTGCCAGCTTACTGCTGAGTTCCTATAATTCACCCCTCCACTTT.

The V call is TRBV14, the J call TRBJ1-4; the match to TRBD1 covers 7 bases. In germline, CDR1 is SGHDN, CDR2 FVKESK. V lost 4 bases, J lost 8 bases, and 10 bases stayed unmatched. The CDR3 extends over 15 amino acids. The CDR3 spells CASSPRQGGNEKLFF. In nucleotides, the CDR3 is TGTGCCAGCAGCCCCCGACAGGGAGGAAACGAAAAACTGTTTTTT.

The CDR3 sequence: CASSLLNGYEQYF. The CDR3 nucleotides are TGCGCCAGCAGCTTACTCAACGGCTACGAGCAGTACTTC. The chain is built from TRBV5-1 and TRBJ2-7, with unresolved D. This CDR3 is built from 13 residues. From germline, CDR1 is SGHRS and CDR2 YFSETQ. Trimming left V 2 bases short and J 3 bases short, with 9 bases between. The whole variable domain, remainder taken from reference TRBV5-1 and TRBJ2-7, is KAGVTQTPRYLIKTRGQQVTLSCSPISGHRSVSWYQQTPGQGLQFLFEYFSETQRNKGNFPGRFSGRQFSNSRSEMNVSTLELGDSALYLCASSLLNGYEQYFGPGTRLTVT.

The chain has TRBV6-1 and TRBJ1-2; perhaps TRBD1 as D (5 bases). The germline gives CDR1 MNHNS, CDR2 SASEGT. With 7 bases removed from V and 2 bases from J, the gap between germline ends came to 11 bases. The CDR3 loop spans 13 amino acids. CDR3 region: CASIRDSNYGYTF. The CDR3 region has the DNA TGTGCCAGCATACGCGACAGCAACTATGGCTACACCTTC.

The chain recombines TRBV7-9 with TRBJ2-1; 9 bases map to TRBD2. Germline V lookup: CDR1 SEHNR, CDR2 FQNEAQ (reference sequence). The ends lost 4 bases at V and 10 bases at J; junction bases unmatched: 14. The CDR3 extends over 16 amino acids. The CDR3 DNA reads as TGTGCCAGCAGCTCCCCTGGGGTAGCGGGGGCGGGGGAGCAGTTCTTC. This encodes CASSSPGVAGAGEQFF.

This clone was seen a few times. CDR3 bases: TGTGCCAGCAGCCCTCAGGATAGCAATCAGCCCCAGCATTTT. Amino acids: CASSPQDSNQPQHF. The rearrangement uses TRBV27 and TRBJ1-5; D uncertain. The germline gives CDR1 MNHEY, CDR2 SMNVEV (reference sequence). CDR3 length equals 14 residues. V was pared by 6 bases and J by 0 bases, with 9 bases between.